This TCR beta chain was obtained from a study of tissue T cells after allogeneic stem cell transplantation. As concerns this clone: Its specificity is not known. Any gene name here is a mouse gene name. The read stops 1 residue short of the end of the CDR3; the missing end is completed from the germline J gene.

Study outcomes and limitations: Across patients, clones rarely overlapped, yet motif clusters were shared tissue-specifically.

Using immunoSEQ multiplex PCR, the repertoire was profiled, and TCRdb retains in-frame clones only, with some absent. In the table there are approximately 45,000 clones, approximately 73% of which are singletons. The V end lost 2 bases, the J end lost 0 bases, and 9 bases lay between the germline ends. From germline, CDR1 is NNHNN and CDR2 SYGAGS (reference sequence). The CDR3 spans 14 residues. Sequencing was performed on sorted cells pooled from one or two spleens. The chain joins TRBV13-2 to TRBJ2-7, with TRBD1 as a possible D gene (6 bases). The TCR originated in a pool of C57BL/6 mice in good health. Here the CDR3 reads CASGEGQNSYEQYF. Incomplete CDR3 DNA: TGTGCCAGCGGTGAAGGACAGAACTCCTATGAACAGTAC.